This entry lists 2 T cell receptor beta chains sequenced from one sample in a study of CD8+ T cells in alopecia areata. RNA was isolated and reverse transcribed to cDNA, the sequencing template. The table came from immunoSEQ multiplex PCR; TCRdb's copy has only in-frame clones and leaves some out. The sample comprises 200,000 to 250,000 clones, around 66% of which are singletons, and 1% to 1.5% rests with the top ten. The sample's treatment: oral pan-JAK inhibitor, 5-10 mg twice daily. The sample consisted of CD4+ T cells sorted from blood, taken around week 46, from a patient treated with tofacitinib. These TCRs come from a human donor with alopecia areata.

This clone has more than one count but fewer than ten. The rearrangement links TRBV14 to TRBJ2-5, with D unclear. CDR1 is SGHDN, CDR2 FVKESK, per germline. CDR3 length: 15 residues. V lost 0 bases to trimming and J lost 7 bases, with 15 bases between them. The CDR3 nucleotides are TGTGCCAGCAGCCAAGATCCCGCCGGCAGGACGACCCAGTACTTC. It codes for CASSQDPAGRTTQYF.

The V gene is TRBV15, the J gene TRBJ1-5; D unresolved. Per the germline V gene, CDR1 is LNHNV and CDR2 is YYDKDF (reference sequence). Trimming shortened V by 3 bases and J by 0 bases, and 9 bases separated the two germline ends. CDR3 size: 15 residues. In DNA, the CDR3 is TGTGCCACCAGCAGGACGGCCTATAGCAATCAGCCCCAGCATTTT. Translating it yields CATSRTAYSNQPQHF.